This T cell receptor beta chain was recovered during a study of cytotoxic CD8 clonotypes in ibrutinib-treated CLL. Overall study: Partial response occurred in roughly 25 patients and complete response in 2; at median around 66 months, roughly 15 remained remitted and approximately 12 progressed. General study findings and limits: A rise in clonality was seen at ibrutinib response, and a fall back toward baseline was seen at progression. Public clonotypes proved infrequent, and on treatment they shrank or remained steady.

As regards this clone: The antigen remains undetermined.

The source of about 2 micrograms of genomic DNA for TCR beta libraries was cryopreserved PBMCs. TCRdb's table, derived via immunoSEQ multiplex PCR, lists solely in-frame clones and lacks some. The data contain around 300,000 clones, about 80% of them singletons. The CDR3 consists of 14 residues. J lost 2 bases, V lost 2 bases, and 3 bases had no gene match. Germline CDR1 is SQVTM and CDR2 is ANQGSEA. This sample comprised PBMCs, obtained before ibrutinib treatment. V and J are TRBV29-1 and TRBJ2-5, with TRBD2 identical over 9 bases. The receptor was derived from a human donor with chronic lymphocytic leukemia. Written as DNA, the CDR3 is TGCAGCGTTGAACTAGCGGGACGGCAAGAGACCCAGTACTTC. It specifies CSVELAGRQETQYF.